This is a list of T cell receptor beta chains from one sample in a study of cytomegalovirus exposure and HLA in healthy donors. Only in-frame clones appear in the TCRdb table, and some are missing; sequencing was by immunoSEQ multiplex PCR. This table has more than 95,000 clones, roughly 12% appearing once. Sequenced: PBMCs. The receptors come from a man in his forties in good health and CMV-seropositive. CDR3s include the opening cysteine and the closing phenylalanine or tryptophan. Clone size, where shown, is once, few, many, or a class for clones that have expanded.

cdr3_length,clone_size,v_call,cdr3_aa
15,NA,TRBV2,CASSAGQGVFGELFF
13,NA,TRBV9,CASSPGDRGSTFF
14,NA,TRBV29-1,CSVEQGRFTDTQYF
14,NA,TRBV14,CASSHGQGLYEQYF
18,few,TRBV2,CASTFGRTSGRMGTEQFF
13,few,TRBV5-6,CASSAQGDNEQFF
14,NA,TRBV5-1,CASSSGQSQETQYF
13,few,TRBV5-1,CASSGRTNPEQFF
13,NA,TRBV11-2,CASTTFKGVGYTF
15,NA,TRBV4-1,CASSQWGESNQPQHF
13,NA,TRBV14,CASSPFDRDEQYF
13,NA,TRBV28,CASSLTANTEAFF
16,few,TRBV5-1,CASSFARGRNNEKLFF
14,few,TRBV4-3,CASAGLSTGDTQYF
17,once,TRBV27,CASSLRGQGLTNEKLFF
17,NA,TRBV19,CASSRMGGRAEAYEQYF
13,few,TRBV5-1,CATSTGGQETQYF
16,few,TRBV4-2,CASSQAGGPMNTEAFF
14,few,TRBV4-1,CASSPTTGRNIQYF
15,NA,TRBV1,CTSSQGADGVGTQYF
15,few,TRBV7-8,CASSHRGTPQETQYF
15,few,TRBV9,CASSLMTGGGNTIYF
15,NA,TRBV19,CASSIGQGHSYEQYF
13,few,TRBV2,CARGTSNTGELFF
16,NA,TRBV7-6,CASSQVGLALTGELFF
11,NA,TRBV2,CASSVRGEQFF
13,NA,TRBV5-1,CASNLLGRGEQYF
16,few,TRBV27,CASSFLGTSIMNEQFF
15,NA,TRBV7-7,CASSLGLAGNNEQFF
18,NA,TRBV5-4,CASSPNALAGAGGETQYF
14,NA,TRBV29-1,CSVARDRTAWEQYF
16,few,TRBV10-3,CAISRDRGPGANVLTF
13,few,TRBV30,CASTDRIGEKLFF
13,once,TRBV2,CASSELGARGYTF
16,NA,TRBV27,CASSFNGQVNTGELFF
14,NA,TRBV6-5,CASSFQRERYEQFF
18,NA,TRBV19,CASRPAGGDSSGANVLTF
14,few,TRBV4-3,CASSQESPGGEQYF
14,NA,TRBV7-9,CASSRGIQNYGYTF
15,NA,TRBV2,CASSSGSGVEETQYF
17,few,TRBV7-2,CASSLVSRGLSYNEQFF
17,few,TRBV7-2,CASSALVAGGIYNEQFF
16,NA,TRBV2,CASRGTSGRFYNEQFF
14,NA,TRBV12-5,CASGPGQVNSPLHF
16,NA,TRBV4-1,CASSRIRTEMNTEAFF
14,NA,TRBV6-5,CASSQRWDILEAFF
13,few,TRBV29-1,CSVAQGGGTEAFF
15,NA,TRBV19,CASSTKGQGNTEAFF
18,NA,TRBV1,CTSSPGIIGEVANTEAFF
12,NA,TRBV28,CASRGGLTEAFF
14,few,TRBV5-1,CASSLGQGITEAFF